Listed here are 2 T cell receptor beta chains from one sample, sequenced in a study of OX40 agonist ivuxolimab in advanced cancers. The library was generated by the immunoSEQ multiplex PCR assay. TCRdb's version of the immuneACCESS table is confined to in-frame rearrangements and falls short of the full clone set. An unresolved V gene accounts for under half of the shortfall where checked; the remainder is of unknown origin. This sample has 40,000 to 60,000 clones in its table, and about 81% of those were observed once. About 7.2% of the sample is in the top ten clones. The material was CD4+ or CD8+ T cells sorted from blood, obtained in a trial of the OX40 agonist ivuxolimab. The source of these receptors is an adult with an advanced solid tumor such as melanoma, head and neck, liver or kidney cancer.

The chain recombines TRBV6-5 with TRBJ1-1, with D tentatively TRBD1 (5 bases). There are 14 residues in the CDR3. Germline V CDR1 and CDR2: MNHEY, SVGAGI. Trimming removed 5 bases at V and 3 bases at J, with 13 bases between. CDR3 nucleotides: TGTGCCAGCAGTAAAATCCGGGGGGACACTGAAGCTTTCTTT. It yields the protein CASSKIRGDTEAFF.

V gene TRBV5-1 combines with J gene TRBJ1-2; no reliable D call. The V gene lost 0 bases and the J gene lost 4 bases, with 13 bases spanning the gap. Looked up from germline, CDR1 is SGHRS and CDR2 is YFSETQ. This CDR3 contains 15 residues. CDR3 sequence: CASSLAPDTFYGYTF. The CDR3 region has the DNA TGCGCCAGCAGCTTGGCTCCAGATACATTCTATGGCTACACCTTC. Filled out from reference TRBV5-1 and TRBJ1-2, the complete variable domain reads KAGVTQTPRYLIKTRGQQVTLSCSPISGHRSVSWYQQTPGQGLQFLFEYFSETQRNKGNFPGRFSGRQFSNSRSEMNVSTLELGDSALYLCASSLAPDTFYGYTFGSGTRLTVV.